This section outlines one T cell receptor (beta chain) sequence together with its context. These data come from a study of blood T cell repertoires in COVID-19. Only in-frame clones appear in the TCRdb table, and some are missing; sequencing was by immunoSEQ multiplex PCR. This sample has 75,000 to 90,000 clones; roughly 89% occur once, and the top ten carry roughly 2%. V lost 6 bases, J lost 1 base, and 4 bases stayed unmatched. Germline CDR1 and CDR2: KGHSH and LQKENI. The CDR3 loop spans 14 amino acids. This TCR was recovered from a woman in her forties or fifties in a cohort sampled during active COVID-19. This chain links TRBV18 with TRBJ1-1, with 8 bases identical to TRBD1. The sample was peripheral blood. The CDR3 loop is CASSQQGGNTEAFF. The CDR3 DNA follows: TGTGCCAGCTCCCAACAGGGGGGGAACACTGAAGCTTTCTTT.